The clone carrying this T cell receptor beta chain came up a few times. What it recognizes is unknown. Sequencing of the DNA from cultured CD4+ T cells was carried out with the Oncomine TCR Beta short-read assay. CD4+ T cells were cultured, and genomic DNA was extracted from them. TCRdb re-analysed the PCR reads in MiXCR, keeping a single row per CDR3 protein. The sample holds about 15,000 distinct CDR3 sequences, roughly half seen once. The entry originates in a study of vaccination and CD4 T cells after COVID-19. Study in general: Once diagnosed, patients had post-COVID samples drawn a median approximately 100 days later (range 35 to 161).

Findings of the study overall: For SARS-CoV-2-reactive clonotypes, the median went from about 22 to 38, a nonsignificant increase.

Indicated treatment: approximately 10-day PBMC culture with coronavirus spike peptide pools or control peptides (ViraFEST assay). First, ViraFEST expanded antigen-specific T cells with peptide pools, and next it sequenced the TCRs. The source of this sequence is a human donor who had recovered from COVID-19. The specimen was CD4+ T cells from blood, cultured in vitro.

As DNA, the CDR3 is TGTGCCAGCAGCTTAGACATAGGTCCAGATACGCAGTATTTT. This codes for CASSLDIGPDTQYF. This chain links TRBV11-2 with TRBJ2-3, with no clear D. The CDR3 is 14 residues long. Germline assignment: CDR1 SGHAT and CDR2 FQNNGV. The V gene lost 0 bases and the J gene lost 4 bases, with 8 bases spanning the gap.